The 23 T cell receptor beta chains in this list originate from one sample, sequenced in a study of regulatory T cells in long-lasting Graves disease. Building of the TCR beta libraries involved iRepertoire HTBI primers and Arm-PCR of CDR3 regions. TCRdb re-called the multiplex PCR reads through MiXCR, storing one row per CDR3 protein. The sample contains about 460,000 distinct CDR3 sequences, approximately 23% of which appear only once. Described time point: persistent/refractory GD, antithyroid drugs over 5 years with positive TRAb. From RNA extracted from PBMCs, the TCR library was made. The sample in question was peripheral blood mononuclear cells (PBMCs), obtained when the disease was refractory, from a patient treated with antithyroid drugs. All receptors derive from a female donor with Graves disease.

V gene TRBV27 combines with J gene TRBJ2-7, with D unresolved. Germline V lookup: CDR1 MNHEY, CDR2 SMNVEV (reference sequence). The length of the CDR3 is 13 residues. Trimming removed 10 bases at V and 6 bases at J, with 19 bases between. The CDR3 protein is CAIQRGYLAEQYF. CDR3 in DNA: TGTGCCATCCAAAGAGGATACCTTGCCGAGCAGTACTTC.

The chain couples TRBV15 to TRBJ2-7; D may be TRBD2 (5 bases). Germline CDR1 is LNHNV and CDR2 is YYDKDF (reference sequence). Trimming shortened V by 2 bases and J by 0 bases, and 11 bases separated the two germline ends. The CDR3 contains 15 residues. CDR3 bases: TGTGCCACCAGCAGAATGGGCGGGTACTCCTACGAGCAGTACTTC. Translation: CATSRMGGYSYEQYF.

This clonotype was observed at least ten times. The CDR3 nucleotides read TGTGCCAGCAGCCCTATAACGGCCGAGGAGCTGTTTTTT. Protein: CASSPITAEELFF. The chain employs TRBV12-3 or TRBV12-4 and TRBJ2-2, with D uncertain. Trimming removed 6 bases at V and 10 bases at J, with 15 bases between. The CDR3 extends over 13 amino acids.

The chain couples TRBV3-1 to TRBJ1-2; 9 nucleotides agree with TRBD1. CDR1 LGHDT and CDR2 YNNKEL come from the germline V gene (reference sequence). Trimming removed 0 bases from V and 6 bases from J; junction bases left unmatched: 5. This CDR3 has 15 residues. For the CDR3, the DNA is TGTGCCAGCAGCCAAGATACAGGGGGCGTCAATGGCTACACCTTC. This translates into CASSQDTGGVNGYTF. The whole variable domain, filled in from reference TRBV3-1 and TRBJ1-2, reads DTAVSQTPKYLVTQMGNDKSIKCEQNLGHDTMYWYKQDSKKFLKIMFSYNNKELIINETVPNRFSPKSPDKAHLNLHINSLELGDSAVYFCASSQDTGGVNGYTFGSGTRLTVV.

This clonotype was counted a few times. V usage is TRBV5-4 and J usage is TRBJ1-5; no clear D. The CDR3 has 12 amino acids. V was cut by 2 bases and J by 7 bases, with 7 bases left in between. Germline-derived CDR1 and CDR2 are SGHNT and YYREEE (reference sequence). CDR3 DNA: TGTGCCAGCAGCTTCCATGACCAGCCCCAGCATTTT. Encoded protein: CASSFHDQPQHF.

This clonotype has a handful of counts. One base away lies a much larger clone, so this may be a sequencing read error. This chain joins TRBV12-3 or TRBV12-4 and TRBJ2-7, with TRBD1 identical over 9 bases. Losses at the gene ends were 7 bases for V and 7 bases for J; bases not matched to a gene: 8. CDR3 length: 13 residues. The CDR3 region has the DNA TGTGCCAGCACTCGGACAGGGGAGGAAGAGCAGTACTTC. Its translation is CASTRTGEEEQYF.

Remarks on this clonotype: The conserved phenylalanine or tryptophan normally closing the CDR3 is absent here, so this likely arose from a read error. V gene TRBV25-1 combines with J gene TRBJ2-7; no clear D. Trimming stripped 3 bases from V and 2 bases from J, with 11 bases between. The CDR3 extends over 14 amino acids. The germline V gene encodes CDR1 MGHDK and CDR2 SYGVNS. The CDR3 loop reads CASSDGRLTYEQYL. The CDR3 nucleotides are TGTGCCAGCAGTGACGGTCGGCTGACCTACGAGCAGTACCTC.

This clonotype was seen ten or more times. This rearrangement joins TRBV5-1 to TRBJ1-1; possible D gene TRBD1, 5 bases. V was pared by 0 bases and J by 0 bases, with 9 bases between. Germline CDR1 and CDR2: SGHRS and YFSETQ. The CDR3 loop spans 15 amino acids. The CDR3 sequence: CASSLESDMNTEAFF. The CDR3, as DNA: TGCGCCAGCAGCTTGGAATCGGACATGAACACTGAAGCTTTCTTT.

This clonotype has a count of ten or more. The gene calls are TRBV5-1 and TRBJ2-7, with 10 bases identical to TRBD2. The CDR3 length is 15 residues. V gave up 0 bases and J gave up 7 bases; unmatched junction bases: 7. CDR1 and CDR2 from the germline V gene are SGHRS and YFSETQ. In nucleotides, the CDR3 is TGCGCCAGCAGCTTGGGTCTAGCGGGGGATAGAGAGCAGTACTTC. Its translation: CASSLGLAGDREQYF.

J is TRBJ2-2 and V is TRBV18; 9 bases agree with TRBD2. Germline loops: CDR1 KGHSH, CDR2 LQKENI. Trimming at V came to 3 bases and at J to 4 bases, leaving 9 bases not matched to a gene. The CDR3 has 17 amino acids. Here the CDR3 DNA reads TGTGCCAGCTCACCTACCGGGGGACTAGCATCCACCGGGGAGCTGTTTTTT. As protein: CASSPTGGLASTGELFF.

This clonotype was detected ten times or more. V and J are TRBV12-3 or TRBV12-4 and TRBJ1-1; D is possibly TRBD1 (6 bases). V was clipped by 2 bases and J by 7 bases, with 11 bases between them. The CDR3 runs to 13 residues. In DNA, the CDR3 is TGTGCCAGCAGTTTACACAGGGTGAATGAAGCTTTCTTT. It is translated as CASSLHRVNEAFF.

This sequence joins TRBV20-1 and TRBJ2-7; D might be TRBD2 (6 bases). CDR1 is DFQATT and CDR2 is SNEGSKA in the germline V gene (reference sequence). This CDR3 comprises 14 residues. The V end lost 0 bases, the J end lost 3 bases, and 12 bases lay between the germline ends. The CDR3 region has the DNA TGCAGTGCTAGAGATTCCCGACTAGACTACGAGCAGTACTTC. Translating gives CSARDSRLDYEQYF.

This clonotype was detected a few times. The CDR3 reads CASSQTGANYNEQFF. CDR3 DNA sequence: TGTGCCAGCAGCCAGACAGGGGCAAACTACAATGAGCAGTTCTTC. This chain uses TRBV28 with TRBJ2-1; 8 bases are shared with TRBD1. The CDR3 loop spans 15 amino acids. Germline-derived CDR1 and CDR2 are MDHEN and SYDVKM. Germline trimming cut 6 bases from V and 3 bases from J; bases unmatched to any gene: 7. The complete variable domain, with remaining parts taken from reference TRBV28 and TRBJ2-1, reads DVKVTQSSRYLVKRTGEKVFLECVQDMDHENMFWYRQDPGLGLRLIYFSYDVKMKEKGDIPEGYSVSREKKERFSLILESASTNQTSMYLCASSQTGANYNEQFFGPGTRLTVL.

The gene calls are TRBV7-9 and TRBJ2-3, with 8 bases matching TRBD2. The CDR3 has 14 amino acids. The V and J ends lost 0 bases and 13 bases, in that order; junction bases with no gene match: 9. The germline gives CDR1 SEHNR, CDR2 FQNEAQ (reference sequence). The CDR3 DNA is TGTGCCAGCAGCTTAGCGGGACCAGCGGGAGAAGAGTATTTT. This codes for CASSLAGPAGEEYF. The entire variable domain, with the rest obtained from reference TRBV7-9 and TRBJ2-3, is as follows: DTGVSQNPRHKITKRGQNVTFRCDPISEHNRLYWYRQTLGQGPEFLTYFQNEAQLEKSRLLSDRFSAERPKGSFSTLEIQRTEQGDSAMYLCASSLAGPAGEEYFGPGTRLTVL.

This clonotype has ten or more counts. The rearrangement joins TRBV29-1 to TRBJ1-1; D gene uncertain. Per germline, CDR1 SQVTM and CDR2 ANQGSEA. Trimming removed 1 base from V and 0 bases from J, with 6 bases in between. The CDR3 contains 13 residues. CDR3 amino acids: CSVEVSVNTEAFF. CDR3 nucleotide sequence: TGCAGCGTTGAAGTAAGTGTGAACACTGAAGCTTTCTTT.

This clonotype was detected a few times. The CDR3 spells CSVATGQPSGNTIYF. DNA of the CDR3: TGCAGCGTTGCTACTGGCCAACCCTCTGGAAACACCATATATTTT. The chain joins TRBV29-1 to TRBJ1-3; D is unresolved. Germline-derived CDR1 and CDR2 are SQVTM and ANQGSEA. The CDR3 contains 15 residues. The germline V and J ends were trimmed by 4 bases and 0 bases, with 13 bases remaining between them. Full variable domain (remainder filled in from reference TRBV29-1 and TRBJ1-3): SAVISQKPSRDICQRGTSLTIQCQVDSQVTMMFWYRQQPGQSLTLIATANQGSEATYESGFVIDKFPISRPNLTFSTLTVSNMSPEDSSIYLCSVATGQPSGNTIYFGEGSWLTVV.

The V and J genes are TRBV18 and TRBJ2-7; D is possibly TRBD1 (7 bases). V was shortened by 2 bases and J by 4 bases, with 15 bases between the two germline ends. The germline gives CDR1 KGHSH, CDR2 LQKENI. CDR3 length: 15 amino acids. The CDR3 nucleotides are TGTGCCAGCTCACCAGTCGGCAGGGGGGAGTACGAGCAGTACTTC. Protein product: CASSPVGRGEYEQYF.

This clonotype was seen a handful of times. One end of the junction is discordant with germline, which a read error may explain. V gene TRBV7-6 combines with J gene TRBJ1-6; a weak D match, TRBD1 (6 bases). CDR1 is SGHVS, CDR2 FNYEAQ, per germline. CDR3 size: 14 residues. CDR3 in amino acids: CANSLGGGDSPLHF. CDR3 bases: TGTGCCAACAGCTTAGGGGGTGGTGATTCACCCCTCCACTTT.

Comments on this clonotype: Mismatch with germline at one junction end may stem from a read error. The CDR3 region has the DNA TGTGCCAGCAGCCTAGGCTTGAGGCGGCGGGGGGTCTACAATGGGCAGTTCTTC. As protein: CASSLGLRRRGVYNGQFF. This rearrangement joins TRBV7-3 to TRBJ2-1; 8 nucleotides align to TRBD2. Germline V gene sequence: CDR1 SGHTA, CDR2 FQGTGA. CDR3 length: 18 residues.

This clonotype has at least ten counts. This chain joins TRBV7-2 and TRBJ2-7, with D perhaps matching TRBD2 (6 bases). CDR3 size: 14 residues. Germline V CDR1 and CDR2: SGHTA, FQGNSA. Trimming removed 5 bases at V and 7 bases at J, with 18 bases between. The CDR3 is CASSPGLQSGEQYF. The CDR3 coding sequence is TGTGCCAGCAGCCCGGGACTCCAGTCGGGGGAGCAGTACTTC. The full variable domain, in which reference TRBV7-2 and TRBJ2-7 provide the parts outside the CDR3, is GAGVSQSPSNKVTEKGKDVELRCDPISGHTALYWYRQSLGQGLEFLIYFQGNSAPDKSGLPSDRFSAERTGGSVSTLTIQRTQQEDSAVYLCASSPGLQSGEQYFGPGTRLTVT.

The J gene is TRBJ1-4, the V gene TRBV3-1, with 9 bases identical to TRBD1. This CDR3 is 15 amino acids long. Germline assignment: CDR1 LGHDT and CDR2 YNNKEL (reference sequence). Trimming took 4 bases from V and 3 from J; bases not matched to a gene: 3. CDR3 sequence (DNA): TGTGCCAGCAGCCCTTGGACAGGGGCTAATGAAAAACTGTTTTTT. Encoded protein: CASSPWTGANEKLFF.

This clonotype came up many times. The V call is TRBV27, the J call TRBJ1-1; weak D call: TRBD1 (6 bases). The CDR3 consists of 16 residues. With 8 bases removed from V and 1 base from J, the gap between germline ends came to 20 bases. Germline lookup yields CDR1 MNHEY and CDR2 SMNVEV (reference sequence). As DNA, the CDR3 is TGTGCCAGCCGTAACGTCCCCGACAGGACGAACACTGAAGCTTTCTTT. Translation: CASRNVPDRTNTEAFF.

Many counts were recorded for this clonotype. The chain joins TRBV28 to TRBJ2-2, with a tentative D call TRBD1 (6 bases). The germline CDR1 and CDR2 sequences are MDHEN and SYDVKM. V dropped 7 bases and J dropped 1 base, with 13 bases sitting between them. This CDR3 is 15 amino acids long. CDR3 sequence (DNA): TGTGCCAGCATCCACTCCAGGGGGAACACCGGGGAGCTGTTTTTT. Amino acids: CASIHSRGNTGELFF.